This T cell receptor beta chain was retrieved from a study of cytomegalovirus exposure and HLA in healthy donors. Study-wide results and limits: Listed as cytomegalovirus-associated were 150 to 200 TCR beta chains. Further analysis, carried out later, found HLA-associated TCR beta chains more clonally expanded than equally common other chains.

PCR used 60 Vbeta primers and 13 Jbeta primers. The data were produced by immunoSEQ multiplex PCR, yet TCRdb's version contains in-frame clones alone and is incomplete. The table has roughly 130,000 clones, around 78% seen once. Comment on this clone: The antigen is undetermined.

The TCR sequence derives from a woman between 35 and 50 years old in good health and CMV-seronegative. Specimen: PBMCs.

This chain's CDR3 is CANPTVGGRFTPLAKNIQYF. The CDR3 region has the DNA TGTGCCAACCCCACCGTTGGCGGGAGATTTACACCTCTAGCCAAAAACATTCAGTACTTC. This chain uses TRBV27 with TRBJ2-4; TRBD2 aligns across 7 bases. Germline lookup yields CDR1 MNHEY and CDR2 SMNVEV (reference sequence). This CDR3 comprises 20 residues. V gave up 10 bases and J gave up 0 bases; unmatched junction bases: 24.